This entry is about one T cell receptor beta chain. Its antigen is unidentified. The data belong to a study of shared clonotypes between healthy human individuals. Whole-study findings and limits: When naive CD4 clonotypes were compared across a few donors, about 5% were shared.

The authors divided CD4+ cells into CD45RA+ naive and CD45RA-negative memory subsets. Method: immunoSEQ multiplex PCR; TCRdb's copy keeps in-frame clones and lacks some. The sample lists about 1 million clones, around 76% occurring once. Material for sequencing was memory CD4+ T cells sorted from blood. Subset indicated: CD45RA-negative fraction. The clonotype comes from a man between 18 and 35 years old in good health.

In DNA form, the CDR3 reads TGTGCCAGCAGCACCCAGGGGGCGTACGATGGCTACACCTTC. Protein sequence: CASSTQGAYDGYTF. The chain links TRBV7-2 to TRBJ1-2; 8 bases are a match to TRBD1. Looked up from germline, CDR1 is SGHTA and CDR2 is FQGNSA. The CDR3 has 14 residues. V trimming: 5 bases; J trimming: 6 bases; junction bases outside the gene matches: 8.